This entry concerns a single TCR beta chain. The repertoire was sequenced with immunoSEQ multiplex PCR; TCRdb's copy has only in-frame clones and lacks some. The sample has approximately 130,000 clones; roughly 95% are singletons. The entry originates in a study of T cell changes during pregnancy in multiple sclerosis. Germline V gene sequence: CDR1 MNHEY, CDR2 SMNVEV (reference sequence). V dropped 6 bases and J dropped 4; count of bases not matched to a gene: 9. The CDR3 totals 14 residues. The material sequenced was peripheral blood, taken after pregnancy. This TCR was sampled from a female donor with multiple sclerosis, enrolled in a pregnancy study. The V and J genes are TRBV27 and TRBJ2-7; 7 bases align to TRBD1. CDR3 in DNA: TGTGCCAGCAGCAGACAGGGAATAACATACGAGCAGTACTTC. The encoded protein is CASSRQGITYEQYF.